One and the same sample provided the 21 T cell receptor beta chains below, sequenced in a study of blood T cell repertoires in COVID-19. The repertoire was sequenced with immunoSEQ multiplex PCR; TCRdb's copy has only in-frame clones and lacks some. The table records 200,000 to 250,000 clones, approximately 82% of them present only once. Sequences were obtained from peripheral blood. These receptors were obtained from a human donor in a cohort sampled during active COVID-19.

The chain links TRBV30 to TRBJ1-3, with 9 bases lining up with TRBD1. There are 14 residues in the CDR3. Trimming cost V 7 bases and J 0 bases; bases outside gene matches: 4. The germline V gene encodes CDR1 GTSNPN and CDR2 SVGIG (reference sequence). The CDR3 nucleotides are TGTGCCTTACAGGGGGCACACTCTGGAAACACCATATATTTT. It translates to CALQGAHSGNTIYF.

The chain employs TRBV5-6 and TRBJ2-7, with 11 bases lining up with TRBD2. The V segment lost 3 bases and the J segment 3 bases; nucleotides outside the gene matches: 8. Germline lookup yields CDR1 SGHDT and CDR2 YYEEEE. CDR3 size: 16 residues. The CDR3 nucleotides read TGTGCCAGCAGCTCAGGGATGGGACTAGCGGTCTACGAGCAGTACTTC. Translation gives CASSSGMGLAVYEQYF.

V usage is TRBV28 and J usage is TRBJ1-1; D possibly corresponds to TRBD1 (6 bases). CDR1 and CDR2 from the germline V gene are MDHEN and SYDVKM. This CDR3 spans 14 amino acids. V lost 7 bases, J lost 0 bases, and 12 bases lay in between. The CDR3 is CASIKGGMNTEAFF. The DNA for the CDR3 is TGTGCCAGCATAAAAGGGGGTATGAACACTGAAGCTTTCTTT.

V gene TRBV18 combines with J gene TRBJ2-5; D not resolved. From germline, CDR1 is KGHSH and CDR2 LQKENI. V lost 3 bases, J lost 1 base, and 6 bases lay in between. The CDR3 spans 13 residues. CDR3 residues: CASSPLFQETQYF. CDR3 nucleotide sequence: TGTGCCAGCTCACCCCTCTTCCAAGAGACCCAGTACTTC.

This clone was seen once. The V call is TRBV2, the J call TRBJ2-3; a weak D match, TRBD1 (5 bases). The CDR3 has 12 residues. The germline CDR1 and CDR2 sequences are SNHLY and FYNNEI. Trimming cost V 7 bases and J 3 bases, with 8 bases left between them. Written as DNA, the CDR3 is TGTGCCAGCACCAGGGCAACAGATACGCAGTATTTT. Its protein is CASTRATDTQYF.

This chain joins TRBV5-4 and TRBJ1-5; D not certain. With 4 bases removed from V and 4 bases from J, the gap between germline ends came to 12 bases. CDR3 size: 14 residues. CDR1 is SGHNT, CDR2 YYREEE, per germline (reference sequence). CDR3 nucleotides: TGTGCCAGCAGCATTGACGGGTGGAATCAGCCCCAGCATTTT. It specifies CASSIDGWNQPQHF.

J is TRBJ2-7 and V is TRBV6-1; 11 nucleotides line up with TRBD1. This CDR3 comprises 15 residues. V was pared by 6 bases and J by 6 bases, with 10 bases of the junction left unmatched. CDR1 and CDR2 (germline): MNHNS, SASEGT. The CDR3 region is CASRGGQGAFSEQYF. The CDR3 DNA is TGTGCCAGCAGGGGAGGACAGGGGGCTTTCTCCGAGCAGTACTTC.

V is TRBV7-9 and J is TRBJ2-7; unclear D gene. Germline values: CDR1 SEHNR, CDR2 FQNEAQ (reference sequence). V lost 4 bases and J lost 1, with 8 bases in between. The length of the CDR3 is 13 residues. The chain's CDR3 is CASSSSRSYEQYF. As DNA, the CDR3 is TGTGCCAGCAGCTCGAGCAGGTCCTACGAGCAGTACTTC.

This chain links TRBV2 with TRBJ2-1; 8 bases line up with TRBD2. Looked up from germline, CDR1 is SNHLY and CDR2 is FYNNEI. The trim removed 6 bases at V and 3 bases at J, leaving 7 bases unmatched. The length of the CDR3 is 15 residues. This CDR3 reads CASSGGTSFYNEQFF. The CDR3 DNA reads TGTGCCAGCAGCGGGGGGACTAGTTTCTACAATGAGCAGTTCTTC.

This clone was recorded once. This chain links TRBV20-1 with TRBJ2-1; tentatively, D is TRBD1 (6 bases). Trimming removed 3 bases at V and 6 bases at J, with 12 bases between. CDR3 length: 13 amino acids. Germline lookup yields CDR1 DFQATT and CDR2 SNEGSKA (reference sequence). CDR3 residues: CSASVGGFNEQFF. In DNA, the CDR3 is TGCAGTGCTAGTGTAGGGGGATTCAATGAGCAGTTCTTC.

The rearrangement uses TRBV7-6 and TRBJ2-7, with D perhaps TRBD2 (6 bases). Germline lookup yields CDR1 SGHVS and CDR2 FNYEAQ. Trimming took 4 bases from V and 6 from J, leaving 19 bases between them. The CDR3 is 15 residues long. The CDR3: CASSSTDTAGSEQYF. CDR3 bases: TGTGCCAGCAGCTCGACGGACACGGCCGGGAGCGAGCAGTACTTC.

The CDR3 region has the DNA TGTGCCAGCAGCCAATCTCTCTTAGCTAACTATGGCTACACCTTC. Its protein product is CASSQSLLANYGYTF. V and J are TRBV3-1 (or the pseudogene TRBV3-2) and TRBJ1-2; D is undetermined. The germline V gene has CDR1 LGHDT and CDR2 YNNKEL (reference sequence). The ends were cut back, 2 bases at V and 0 bases at J, with 10 bases in the middle. The CDR3 covers 15 residues.

This clone has just one count. The chain joins TRBV27 to TRBJ2-7, with a weak D call TRBD1 (6 bases). Looked up from germline, CDR1 is MNHEY and CDR2 is SMNVEV (reference sequence). The length of the CDR3 is 14 residues. V was cut by 2 bases and J by 5 bases, with 13 bases left in between. CDR3: CASSLGRNRDEQYF. Here the CDR3 DNA reads TGTGCCAGCAGTTTAGGGCGGAACAGGGACGAGCAGTACTTC.

This chain uses TRBV2 with TRBJ2-1, with 15 bases matching TRBD2. Per germline, CDR1 SNHLY and CDR2 FYNNEI. This CDR3 spans 17 amino acids. The V and J ends lost 6 bases and 2 bases, in that order; junction bases with no gene match: 5. CDR3 sequence reads: CASRRTSGRATYNEQFF. DNA for the CDR3: TGTGCCAGCAGAAGGACTAGCGGGAGGGCCACCTACAATGAGCAGTTCTTC.

The chain uses TRBV6-5 and TRBJ1-1; possible D gene TRBD1, 5 bases. The V end lost 6 bases, the J end lost 5 bases, and 16 bases lay between the germline ends. The germline V gene has CDR1 MNHEY and CDR2 SVGAGI. CDR3 length equals 14 residues. The CDR3 loop is CASRLRQWATEAFF. CDR3 in DNA: TGTGCCAGCAGACTTAGACAGTGGGCAACTGAAGCTTTCTTT.

This chain uses TRBV5-1 with TRBJ2-2, with 9 nucleotides matching TRBD1. The CDR3 runs to 16 residues. Germline CDR1 is SGHRS and CDR2 is YFSETQ. Trimming cost V 3 bases and J 2 bases; bases outside gene matches: 5. CDR3 in DNA: TGCGCCAGCAGCTCGGGACAGGGACCAAACACCGGGGAGCTGTTTTTT. As protein: CASSSGQGPNTGELFF.

This clone occurred once. V and J are TRBV2 and TRBJ2-5; D call uncertain. Trimming left V 6 bases short and J 1 base short, with 9 bases between. CDR3 size: 13 residues. Germline lookup yields CDR1 SNHLY and CDR2 FYNNEI. As DNA, the CDR3 is TGTGCCAGCAGACCACAGATCCAAGAGACCCAGTACTTC. As protein: CASRPQIQETQYF. Full variable domain (missing parts from reference TRBV2 and TRBJ2-5): EPEVTQTPSHQVTQMGQEVILRCVPISNHLYFYWYRQILGQKVEFLVSFYNNEISEKSEIFDDQFSVERPDGSNFTLKIRSTKLEDSAMYFCASRPQIQETQYFGPGTRLLVL.

J is TRBJ2-3 and V is TRBV9, with TRBD1 identical over 7 bases. Germline lookup yields CDR1 SGDLS and CDR2 YYNGEE. Trimming removed 3 bases from V and 5 bases from J; junction bases left unmatched: 9. The CDR3 contains 15 residues. This CDR3 is CASSARQGLVDTQYF. The CDR3 DNA sequence: TGTGCCAGCAGCGCCCGACAGGGTCTTGTAGATACGCAGTATTTT.

Only a few counts were recorded for this clone. The chain combines TRBV7-9 with TRBJ2-1; 7 bases map to TRBD2. V lost 4 bases, J lost 0 bases, and 3 bases stayed unmatched. Germline CDR1 reads SEHNR; CDR2 reads FQNEAQ (reference sequence). This CDR3 has 15 residues. Here the CDR3 DNA reads TGTGCCAGCAGCTGGGGGGGAAGCTCCTACAATGAGCAGTTCTTC. It translates to CASSWGGSSYNEQFF.

This clone came up a few times. This rearrangement joins TRBV5-8 to TRBJ2-7; 8 nucleotides line up with TRBD1. This CDR3 has 15 amino acids. CDR1 is SGHTS and CDR2 is YDEGEE in the germline V gene. V gave up 4 bases and J gave up 3 bases; unmatched junction bases: 9. CDR3 nucleotide sequence: TGTGCCAGCAGCACAACCGGGACAGGCTTCTACGAGCAGTACTTC. Protein: CASSTTGTGFYEQYF.

The gene calls are TRBV4-1 and TRBJ1-3; D perhaps matches TRBD1 (6 bases). The CDR3 is made up of 17 amino acids. Looked up from germline, CDR1 is MGHRA and CDR2 is YSYEKL. V was cut by 5 bases and J by 4 bases, with 21 bases left in between. As DNA, the CDR3 is TGCGCCAGCAGCTCACCTATGGCGGGGGCGCAGGGAAACACCATATATTTT. Protein: CASSSPMAGAQGNTIYF.